A selection of T cell receptor beta chains follows, all from one sample in a study of blood T cell repertoires in COVID-19. Generated by immunoSEQ multiplex PCR, the TCRdb table keeps only in-frame clones and is missing some. The repertoire holds tens of thousands of clones, with 88% as singletons. Sequencing used peripheral blood. The source is a woman aged 45-60 years with active or convalescent COVID-19. Both conserved end residues are part of each CDR3. A D gene is named only where the DNA matches it firmly. Some rows mark clone size as missing; the rest say once, few, many or name a class of expanded clone.

d_gene: TRBD2
v_gene: TRBV13
j_gene: TRBJ2-5
abundance: once
CDR3nt: TGTGCCAGCAGCTCAGGACTAGCGCGTTTGGGGGAGACCCAGTACTTC
CDR3aa: CASSSGLARLGETQYF

d_gene: -
v_gene: TRBV7-8
j_gene: TRBJ2-1
abundance: -
CDR3nt: TGTGCCAGCGCAGCCGGGTTCGATGAGCAGTTCTTC
CDR3aa: CASAAGFDEQFF

d_gene: TRBD2
v_gene: TRBV4-1
j_gene: TRBJ2-5
abundance: -
CDR3nt: TGCGCCAGCAGCCTCAAATCACGGCGGGAGGGCCAAGAGACCCAGTACTTC
CDR3aa: CASSLKSRREGQETQYF

d_gene: TRBD1
v_gene: TRBV6-5
j_gene: TRBJ1-2
abundance: -
CDR3nt: TGTGCCAGCAGGCTTGACAGGGGATTCGGCTACACCTTC
CDR3aa: CASRLDRGFGYTF

d_gene: TRBD2
v_gene: TRBV7-7
j_gene: TRBJ2-1
abundance: -
CDR3nt: TGTGCTAGCAGCTTAGCCAGGGAGGGCAATGAGCAGTTCTTC
CDR3aa: CASSLAREGNEQFF

d_gene: -
v_gene: TRBV7-6
j_gene: TRBJ1-1
abundance: -
CDR3nt: TGTGCCAGCAGCTTGGAGGCTGGGCCGAGGGTTGAAGCTTTCTTT
CDR3aa: CASSLEAGPRVEAFF

d_gene: TRBD1
v_gene: TRBV14
j_gene: TRBJ1-6
abundance: once
CDR3nt: TGTGCCAGCAGCCCTGGGACAGCGAGCTCCTATAATTCACCCCTCCACTTT
CDR3aa: CASSPGTASSYNSPLHF

d_gene: -
v_gene: TRBV7-9
j_gene: TRBJ1-1
abundance: -
CDR3nt: TGTGCCAGCAATGTGGGCAGGGCACAAGCTTTCTTT
CDR3aa: CASNVGRAQAFF

d_gene: TRBD1
v_gene: TRBV11-2
j_gene: TRBJ2-7
abundance: -
CDR3nt: TGTGCCAGCAGCTACCGGGACAGAGCCTACGAGCAGTACTTC
CDR3aa: CASSYRDRAYEQYF

d_gene: TRBD1
v_gene: TRBV3-1/TRBV3-2
j_gene: TRBJ2-7
abundance: -
CDR3nt: TGTGCCAGCAGCCAGATAGGACAGGGCTACGAGCAGTACTTC
CDR3aa: CASSQIGQGYEQYF

d_gene: TRBD2
v_gene: TRBV6-5
j_gene: TRBJ2-3
abundance: -
CDR3nt: TGTGCCAGTATAGCGGGAGCGGGCACAGATACGCAGTATTTT
CDR3aa: CASIAGAGTDTQYF

d_gene: -
v_gene: TRBV9
j_gene: TRBJ1-1
abundance: few
CDR3nt: TGTGCCAGCAGCGGCGGTACTGAAGCTTTCTTT
CDR3aa: CASSGGTEAFF

d_gene: TRBD2
v_gene: TRBV23-1
j_gene: TRBJ2-3
abundance: -
CDR3nt: TGCGCCAGCAGTCTACAAGGAGGAACTAGCGGGAAGGTAGATACGCAGTATTTT
CDR3aa: CASSLQGGTSGKVDTQYF

d_gene: -
v_gene: TRBV18
j_gene: TRBJ1-4
abundance: -
CDR3nt: TGTGCCAGCTCACCGGGACACTCAACTAATGAAAAACTGTTTTTT
CDR3aa: CASSPGHSTNEKLFF

d_gene: TRBD2
v_gene: TRBV3-1/TRBV3-2
j_gene: TRBJ2-1
abundance: -
CDR3nt: TGTGCCAGCAGCCCCCGGACTAGCGGGACCTACAATGAGCAGTTCTTC
CDR3aa: CASSPRTSGTYNEQFF

d_gene: -
v_gene: TRBV4-1
j_gene: TRBJ1-2
abundance: -
CDR3nt: TGCGCCAGCAGCCAACGAGGCGGTTCGGACTATGGCTACACCTTC
CDR3aa: CASSQRGGSDYGYTF

d_gene: -
v_gene: TRBV9
j_gene: TRBJ1-5
abundance: once
CDR3nt: TGTGCCAGCAGCTCAACAGGTGGGTCGGCTCAGCCCCAGCATTTT
CDR3aa: CASSSTGGSAQPQHF

d_gene: -
v_gene: TRBV7-9
j_gene: TRBJ1-1
abundance: -
CDR3nt: TGTGCCAGCAGCTCAGACAGGATTTCGATGAGGGGAGCTTTCTTT
CDR3aa: CASSSDRISMRGAFF

d_gene: TRBD1
v_gene: TRBV5-1
j_gene: TRBJ2-2
abundance: few
CDR3nt: TGCGCCAGCAGCTTGGCGGGACAGGGGAACACCGGGGAGCTGTTTTTT
CDR3aa: CASSLAGQGNTGELFF

d_gene: -
v_gene: TRBV7-9
j_gene: TRBJ2-2
abundance: -
CDR3nt: TGTGCCAGCAGCGAAGACAGGTCGGTTGCCGGGGAGCTGTTTTTT
CDR3aa: CASSEDRSVAGELFF

d_gene: TRBD1
v_gene: TRBV18
j_gene: TRBJ1-3
abundance: -
CDR3nt: TGTGCCAGCTCACCTGGACAGGGGGAGGCTGGAAACACCATATATTTT
CDR3aa: CASSPGQGEAGNTIYF

d_gene: TRBD2
v_gene: TRBV9
j_gene: TRBJ2-1
abundance: -
CDR3nt: TGTGCCAGCAGCGTAACGGCGGGAGACTACAATGAGCAGTTCTTC
CDR3aa: CASSVTAGDYNEQFF

d_gene: TRBD1
v_gene: TRBV5-1
j_gene: TRBJ2-1
abundance: once
CDR3nt: TGCGCCAGCAGCCGGGGACAGGCCTCCTACAATGAGCAGTTCTTC
CDR3aa: CASSRGQASYNEQFF

d_gene: -
v_gene: TRBV10-1
j_gene: TRBJ1-1
abundance: few
CDR3nt: TGCGCCAGCAGTGAGTATAGGAACACTGAAGCTTTCTTT
CDR3aa: CASSEYRNTEAFF

d_gene: TRBD1
v_gene: TRBV5-6
j_gene: TRBJ1-1
abundance: -
CDR3nt: TGTGCCAGCAGCCTGGACAGGGGGCGTGAGGGTGAAGCTTTCTTT
CDR3aa: CASSLDRGREGEAFF

d_gene: TRBD1
v_gene: TRBV30
j_gene: TRBJ1-2
abundance: -
CDR3nt: TGTGCCTGGGGGACAGGGGCACGAGGCTACACCTTC
CDR3aa: CAWGTGARGYTF

d_gene: -
v_gene: TRBV29-1
j_gene: TRBJ2-5
abundance: -
CDR3nt: TGCAGCTTATGGACAGACGGGTTGCAGACCCAGTACTTC
CDR3aa: CSLWTDGLQTQYF

d_gene: -
v_gene: TRBV2
j_gene: TRBJ2-1
abundance: -
CDR3nt: TGTGCCAGCAGCCCTGATGGTAGATACAATGAGCAGTTCTTC
CDR3aa: CASSPDGRYNEQFF

d_gene: TRBD2
v_gene: TRBV27
j_gene: TRBJ2-1
abundance: -
CDR3nt: TGTGCCAGCAGTTTGAAATTCGGGCTTAGCGGGATGGACTACAATGAGCAGTTCTTC
CDR3aa: CASSLKFGLSGMDYNEQFF

d_gene: TRBD2
v_gene: TRBV7-3
j_gene: TRBJ2-5
abundance: -
CDR3nt: TGTGCCAGCAGCTTAATTGCGGGAGTGGGAGAGACCCAGTACTTC
CDR3aa: CASSLIAGVGETQYF

d_gene: -
v_gene: TRBV7-8
j_gene: TRBJ2-7
abundance: -
CDR3nt: TGTGCCAGCAGCTCTACGGAGCCCTCCTACGAGCAGTACTTC
CDR3aa: CASSSTEPSYEQYF

d_gene: TRBD2
v_gene: TRBV7-3
j_gene: TRBJ2-2
abundance: -
CDR3nt: TGTGCCAGCAGCTTGACTAGCGGAGGGGGCGGGGAGCTGTTTTTT
CDR3aa: CASSLTSGGGGELFF

d_gene: TRBD2
v_gene: TRBV7-9
j_gene: TRBJ2-7
abundance: few
CDR3nt: TGTGCCAGCAGGGGAGCGGGACTAGCGGGATACGAGCAGTACTTC
CDR3aa: CASRGAGLAGYEQYF

d_gene: -
v_gene: TRBV19
j_gene: TRBJ2-3
abundance: -
CDR3nt: TGTGCCAGTAGTACCCATGAATACTCGGAGAACACAGATACGCAGTATTTT
CDR3aa: CASSTHEYSENTDTQYF

d_gene: TRBD2
v_gene: TRBV7-9
j_gene: TRBJ2-7
abundance: once
CDR3nt: TGTGCCAGCATAGATCGAGGGGACTATAGAGGCTACGAGCAGTACTTC
CDR3aa: CASIDRGDYRGYEQYF

d_gene: TRBD2
v_gene: TRBV6-4
j_gene: TRBJ2-7
abundance: -
CDR3nt: TGTGCCAGCTGCCCCTCAGATAGCGGGAGAGGAACATTATCGCAGTACTTC
CDR3aa: CASCPSDSGRGTLSQYF

d_gene: TRBD2
v_gene: TRBV6-6
j_gene: TRBJ2-7
abundance: -
CDR3nt: TGTGCCAGCAGTTCAGGACTAGCCACCTACGAGCAGTACTTC
CDR3aa: CASSSGLATYEQYF

d_gene: -
v_gene: TRBV11-2
j_gene: TRBJ1-1
abundance: -
CDR3nt: TGTGCCAGCAGTCGCCGCGGACAGCTTGAAGCTTTCTTT
CDR3aa: CASSRRGQLEAFF

d_gene: TRBD2
v_gene: TRBV18
j_gene: TRBJ2-5
abundance: -
CDR3nt: TGTGCCAGCTCACCAAAAAGAGATCTGGCGGGAGGAGAGACCCAGTACTTC
CDR3aa: CASSPKRDLAGGETQYF

d_gene: TRBD2
v_gene: TRBV5-4
j_gene: TRBJ2-5
abundance: -
CDR3nt: TGTGCCAGCAGCCTAGCGGGGGTCCAAGAGACCCAGTACTTC
CDR3aa: CASSLAGVQETQYF

d_gene: TRBD2
v_gene: TRBV4-2
j_gene: TRBJ2-7
abundance: -
CDR3nt: TGTGCCAGCAGCCAAATACTAGCGGGAACCACCTACGAGCAGTACTTC
CDR3aa: CASSQILAGTTYEQYF